There are many counts of the clone carrying this T cell receptor (beta chain). Its antigen remains unknown. This sample was included in a study of human T cells and chemical hapten exposure. About the research overall: Yields of TCR per sample differed, chiefly owing to small differences in pooled library volume. Broader study findings: Unchanged with DPC sensitization were TCRs above 1 in 1000 frequency.

Germline CDR1 SGHRS, CDR2 YFSETQ. The CDR3 has 17 amino acids. V was shortened by 0 bases and J by 1 base, with 11 bases between the two germline ends. Indicated time point: healthy volunteer bleed at 6 weeks. Total RNA extraction was carried out from unfractionated whole blood. The study's library attached unique molecular identifiers to single cDNA molecules. In the original analysis: Per sample, the median was approximately 96,000 TCRs, with values from approximately 25,000 to 650,000. Each CDR3 protein gets one entry after TCRdb re-called the RACE reads with MiXCR. These V and J calls derive from TCRdb rather than the authors' analysis. Found here are 70,000 to 85,000 distinct CDR3 sequences, over 8.5% of them singletons; the top ten hold roughly 1.5%.

The sequence came from a male donor in good health. Some clones in this sample may be carry-over from other donors' samples. This sequence joins TRBV5-1 and TRBJ2-6; D might be TRBD1 (6 bases). The specimen sequenced was whole blood. The CDR3, as DNA: TGCGCCAGCAGCTTGGGGGGGCGGTTGTCTGGGGCCAACGTCCTGACTTTC. It codes for CASSLGGRLSGANVLTF.